The present entry profiles one T cell receptor beta chain with its context. Authors' data handling: For nucleated cells, counts were estimated from reference gene primer amplification. TCRdb keeps only in-frame clones here, not all; method: immunoSEQ multiplex PCR. V, J and clone size were drawn from that table, and D and trimming were deduced from the DNA. The top ten hold 5.1% of the sample, which has approximately 280,000 clones, 65% to 90% seen once. Losses at the gene ends were 4 bases for V and 5 bases for J; bases not matched to a gene: 10. This CDR3 comprises 16 residues. Germline loops: CDR1 MGHRA, CDR2 YSYEKL. These data belong to a study of blood T cell repertoires in COVID-19. Study-level information: There were acute and convalescent COVID-19 samples, and they came from the United States, Italy and Spain. Sources were T cells, B-cell-depleted T cells, or PBMCs; the material itself was cDNA or gDNA.

V usage is TRBV4-1 and J usage is TRBJ2-5; TRBD2 matches 10 bases. Sequenced input: peripheral blood. The receptor was isolated from a man in his forties or fifties with active or convalescent COVID-19. CDR3 loop: CASSRGLAEFGETQYF. The CDR3 DNA sequence: TGCGCCAGCAGCCGCGGACTAGCGGAGTTCGGGGAGACCCAGTACTTC.